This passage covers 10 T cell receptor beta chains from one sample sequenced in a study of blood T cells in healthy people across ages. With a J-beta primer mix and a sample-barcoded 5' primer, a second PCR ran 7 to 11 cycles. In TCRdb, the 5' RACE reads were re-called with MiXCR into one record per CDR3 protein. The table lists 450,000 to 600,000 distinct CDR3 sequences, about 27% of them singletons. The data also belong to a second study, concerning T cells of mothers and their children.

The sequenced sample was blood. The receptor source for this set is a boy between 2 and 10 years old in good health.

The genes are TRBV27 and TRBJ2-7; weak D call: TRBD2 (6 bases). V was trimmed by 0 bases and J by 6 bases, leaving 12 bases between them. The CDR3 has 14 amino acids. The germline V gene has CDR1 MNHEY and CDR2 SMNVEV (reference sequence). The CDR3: CASSLSGGVGEQYF. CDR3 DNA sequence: TGTGCCAGCAGTTTATCCGGCGGGGTGGGCGAGCAGTACTTC.

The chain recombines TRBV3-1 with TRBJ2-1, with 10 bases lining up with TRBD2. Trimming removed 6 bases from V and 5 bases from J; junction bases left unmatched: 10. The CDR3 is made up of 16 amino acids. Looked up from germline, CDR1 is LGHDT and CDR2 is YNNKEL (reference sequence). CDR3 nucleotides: TGTGCCAGCAGTCCCAGAGGTAGCGGGAGGAACAATGAGCAGTTCTTC. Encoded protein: CASSPRGSGRNNEQFF.

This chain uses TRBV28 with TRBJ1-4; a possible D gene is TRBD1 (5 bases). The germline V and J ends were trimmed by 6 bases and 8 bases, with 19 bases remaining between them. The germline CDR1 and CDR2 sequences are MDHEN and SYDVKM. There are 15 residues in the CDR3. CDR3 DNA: TGTGCCAGCAGAACCCCCGGGGGATCCGAGGAAAAACTGTTTTTT. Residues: CASRTPGGSEEKLFF.

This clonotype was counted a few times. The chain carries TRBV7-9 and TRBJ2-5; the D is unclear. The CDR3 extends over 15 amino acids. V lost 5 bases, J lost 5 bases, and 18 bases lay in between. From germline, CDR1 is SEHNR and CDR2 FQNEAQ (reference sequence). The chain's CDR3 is CASSPPVRIEETQYF. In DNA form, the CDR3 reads TGTGCCAGCAGCCCGCCCGTGAGGATCGAGGAGACCCAGTACTTC.

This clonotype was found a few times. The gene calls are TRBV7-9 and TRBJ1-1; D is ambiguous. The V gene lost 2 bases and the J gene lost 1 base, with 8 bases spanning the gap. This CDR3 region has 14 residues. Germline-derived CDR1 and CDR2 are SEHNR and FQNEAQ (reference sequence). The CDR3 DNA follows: TGTGCCAGCAGCTTACGTCTACCGAACACTGAAGCTTTCTTT. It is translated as CASSLRLPNTEAFF.

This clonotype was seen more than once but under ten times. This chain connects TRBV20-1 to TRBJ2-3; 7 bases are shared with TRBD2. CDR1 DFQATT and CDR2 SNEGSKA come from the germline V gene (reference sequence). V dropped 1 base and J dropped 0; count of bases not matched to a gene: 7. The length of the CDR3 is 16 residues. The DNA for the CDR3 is TGCAGTGCTAGAGCCACTAGCGTAACTAGCACAGATACGCAGTATTTT. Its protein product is CSARATSVTSTDTQYF.

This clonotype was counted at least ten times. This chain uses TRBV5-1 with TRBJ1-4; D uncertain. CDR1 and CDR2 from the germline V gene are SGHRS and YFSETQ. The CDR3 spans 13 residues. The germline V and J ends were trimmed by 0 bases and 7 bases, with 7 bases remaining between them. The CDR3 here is CASSLAGGEKLFF. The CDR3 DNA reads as TGCGCCAGCAGCTTGGCCGGAGGTGAAAAACTGTTTTTT.

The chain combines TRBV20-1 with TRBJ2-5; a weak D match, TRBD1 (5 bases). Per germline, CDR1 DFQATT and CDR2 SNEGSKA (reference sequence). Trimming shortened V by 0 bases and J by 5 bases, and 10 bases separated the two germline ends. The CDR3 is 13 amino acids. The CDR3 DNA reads TGCAGTGCTAGAGATTTCAGGGTGGAGACCCAGTACTTC. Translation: CSARDFRVETQYF.

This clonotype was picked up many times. The CDR3 nucleotides read TGCGCCAGCAGAAGGGGTGGGGGGAGCTCCTACAATGAGCAGTTCTTC. Translated, it gives CASRRGGGSSYNEQFF. J is TRBJ2-1 and V is TRBV5-1; maybe TRBD2 (6 bases). CDR1 is SGHRS, CDR2 YFSETQ, per germline. Trimming stripped 5 bases from V and 0 bases from J, with 15 bases between. CDR3 length: 16 residues.

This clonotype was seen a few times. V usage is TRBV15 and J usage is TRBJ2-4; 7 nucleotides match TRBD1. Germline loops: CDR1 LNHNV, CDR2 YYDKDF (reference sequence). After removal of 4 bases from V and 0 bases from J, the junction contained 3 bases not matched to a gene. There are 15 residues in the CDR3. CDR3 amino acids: CATSTRTGAKNIQYF. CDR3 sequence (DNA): TGTGCCACCAGCACCCGGACAGGAGCCAAAAACATTCAGTACTTC.